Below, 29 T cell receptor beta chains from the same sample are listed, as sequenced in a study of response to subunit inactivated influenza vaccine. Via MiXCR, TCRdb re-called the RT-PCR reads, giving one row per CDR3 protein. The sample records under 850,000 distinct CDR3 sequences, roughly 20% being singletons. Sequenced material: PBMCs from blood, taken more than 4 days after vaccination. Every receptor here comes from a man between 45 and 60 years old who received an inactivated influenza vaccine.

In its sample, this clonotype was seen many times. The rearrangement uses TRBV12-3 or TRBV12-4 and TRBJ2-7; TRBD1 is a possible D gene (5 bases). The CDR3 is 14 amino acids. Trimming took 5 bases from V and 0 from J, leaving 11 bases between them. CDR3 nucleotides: TGTGCCAGCAGTCCCAGGGCCAGCTCCTACGAGCAGTACTTC. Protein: CASSPRASSYEQYF.

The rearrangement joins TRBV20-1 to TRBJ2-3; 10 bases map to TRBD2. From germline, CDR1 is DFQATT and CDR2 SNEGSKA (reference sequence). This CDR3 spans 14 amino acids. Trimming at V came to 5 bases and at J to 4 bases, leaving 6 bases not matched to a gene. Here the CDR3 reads CSAERGTSADTQYF. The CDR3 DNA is TGCAGTGCTGAGAGAGGGACTAGCGCAGATACGCAGTATTTT.

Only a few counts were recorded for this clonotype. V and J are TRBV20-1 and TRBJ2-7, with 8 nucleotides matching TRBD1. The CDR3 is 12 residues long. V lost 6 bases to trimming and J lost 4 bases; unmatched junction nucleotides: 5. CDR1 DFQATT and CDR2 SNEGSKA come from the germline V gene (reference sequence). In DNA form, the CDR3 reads TGCAGTGCACCCAGACAGGGGTACGAGCAGTACTTC. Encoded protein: CSAPRQGYEQYF.

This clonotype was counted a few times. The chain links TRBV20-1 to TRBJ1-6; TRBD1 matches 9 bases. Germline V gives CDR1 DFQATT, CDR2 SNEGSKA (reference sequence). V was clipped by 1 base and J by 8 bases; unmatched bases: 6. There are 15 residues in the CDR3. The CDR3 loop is CSARGWGQGYSPLHF. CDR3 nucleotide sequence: TGCAGTGCTAGAGGATGGGGACAGGGTTATTCACCCCTCCACTTT.

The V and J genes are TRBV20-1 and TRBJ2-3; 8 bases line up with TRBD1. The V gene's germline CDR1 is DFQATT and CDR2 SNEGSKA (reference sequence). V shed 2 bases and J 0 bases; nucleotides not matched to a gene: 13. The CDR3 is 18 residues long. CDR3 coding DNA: TGCAGTGCTAGACCGGGACAGGTCCACCTTATTAGCACAGATACGCAGTATTTT. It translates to CSARPGQVHLISTDTQYF.

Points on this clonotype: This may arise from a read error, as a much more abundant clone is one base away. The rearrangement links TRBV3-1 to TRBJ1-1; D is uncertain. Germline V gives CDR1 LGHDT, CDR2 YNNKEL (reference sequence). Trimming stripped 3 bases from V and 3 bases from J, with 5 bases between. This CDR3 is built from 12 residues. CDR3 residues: CASSQEYTEAFF. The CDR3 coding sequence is TGTGCCAGCAGCCAGGAGTACACTGAAGCTTTCTTT.

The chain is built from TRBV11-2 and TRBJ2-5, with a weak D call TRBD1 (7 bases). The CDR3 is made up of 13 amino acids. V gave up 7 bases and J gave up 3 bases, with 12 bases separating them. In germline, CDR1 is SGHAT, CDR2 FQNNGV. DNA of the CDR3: TGTGCCAGCAAGGAGGGGGCAAAAGAGACCCAGTACTTC. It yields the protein CASKEGAKETQYF.

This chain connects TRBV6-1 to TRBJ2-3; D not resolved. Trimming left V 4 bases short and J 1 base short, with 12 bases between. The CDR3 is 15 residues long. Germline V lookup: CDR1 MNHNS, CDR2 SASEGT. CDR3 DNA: TGTGCCAGCAGTGGTCGGTCGTTCGGCACAGATACGCAGTATTTT. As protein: CASSGRSFGTDTQYF.

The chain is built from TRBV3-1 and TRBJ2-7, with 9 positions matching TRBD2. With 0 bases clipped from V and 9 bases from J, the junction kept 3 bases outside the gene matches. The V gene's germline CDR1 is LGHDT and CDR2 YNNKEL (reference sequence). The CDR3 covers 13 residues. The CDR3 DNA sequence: TGTGCCAGCAGCCAAGATATACTAGCGGGGCAGTACTTC. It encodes CASSQDILAGQYF.

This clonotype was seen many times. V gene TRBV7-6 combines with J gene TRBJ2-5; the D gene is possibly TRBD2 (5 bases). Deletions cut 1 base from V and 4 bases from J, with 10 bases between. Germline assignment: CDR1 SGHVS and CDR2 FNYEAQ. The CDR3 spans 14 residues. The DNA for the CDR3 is TGTGCCAGCAGCTTAGTTCCCGAGGGAGAGACCCAGTACTTC. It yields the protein CASSLVPEGETQYF. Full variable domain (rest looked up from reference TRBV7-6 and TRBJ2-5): GAGVSQSPRYKVTKRGQDVALRCDPISGHVSLYWYRQALGQGPEFLTYFNYEAQQDKSGLPNDRFSAERPEGSISTLTIQRTEQRDSAMYRCASSLVPEGETQYFGPGTRLLVL.

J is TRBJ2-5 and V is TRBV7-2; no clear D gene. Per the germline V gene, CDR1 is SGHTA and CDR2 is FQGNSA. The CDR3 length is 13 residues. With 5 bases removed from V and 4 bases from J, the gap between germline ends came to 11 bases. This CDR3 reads CASSPQAGETQYF. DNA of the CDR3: TGTGCCAGCAGCCCCCAGGCAGGAGAGACCCAGTACTTC.

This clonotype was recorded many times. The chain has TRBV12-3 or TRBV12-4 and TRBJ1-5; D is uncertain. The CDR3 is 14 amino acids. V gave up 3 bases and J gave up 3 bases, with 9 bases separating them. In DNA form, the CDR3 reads TGTGCCAGCAGTTTCAAGTTTTCCAATCAGCCCCAGCATTTT. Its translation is CASSFKFSNQPQHF.

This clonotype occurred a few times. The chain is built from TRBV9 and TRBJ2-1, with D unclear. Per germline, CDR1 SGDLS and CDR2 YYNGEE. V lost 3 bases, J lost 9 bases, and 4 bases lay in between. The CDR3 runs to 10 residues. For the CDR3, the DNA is TGTGCCAGCAGCGGGAGTGAGCAGTTCTTC. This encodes CASSGSEQFF.

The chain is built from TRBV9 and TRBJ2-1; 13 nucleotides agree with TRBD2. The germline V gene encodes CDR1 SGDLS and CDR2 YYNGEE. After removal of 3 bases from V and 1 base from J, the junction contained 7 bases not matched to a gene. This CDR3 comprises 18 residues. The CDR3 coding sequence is TGTGCCAGCAGCGGAGTCCCGGGACTAGCGGGATCCTACAATGAGCAGTTCTTC. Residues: CASSGVPGLAGSYNEQFF.

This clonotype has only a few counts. CDR3 loop: CASSLAVAGGGNEQFF. The CDR3 coding sequence is TGTGCCAGCAGCTTAGCGGTAGCGGGGGGCGGCAATGAGCAGTTCTTC. This sequence joins TRBV7-8 and TRBJ2-1; 10 bases line up with TRBD2. With V trimmed by 0 bases and J by 6 bases, 5 bases remained unmatched. This CDR3 has 16 residues. CDR1 SGHVS and CDR2 FQNEAQ come from the germline V gene.

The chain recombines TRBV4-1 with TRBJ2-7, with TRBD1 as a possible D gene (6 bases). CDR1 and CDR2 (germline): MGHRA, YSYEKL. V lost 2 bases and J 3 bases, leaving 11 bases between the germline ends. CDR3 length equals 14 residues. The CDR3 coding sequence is TGCGCCAGCAGCCAAATACAGGGAAACTACGAGCAGTACTTC. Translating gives CASSQIQGNYEQYF.

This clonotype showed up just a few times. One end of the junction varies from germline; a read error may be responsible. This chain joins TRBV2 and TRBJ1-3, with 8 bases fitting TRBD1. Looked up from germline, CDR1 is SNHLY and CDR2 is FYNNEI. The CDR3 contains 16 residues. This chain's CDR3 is CASSEGQGNSGNTIYF. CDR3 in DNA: TGTGCCAGCAGCGAAGGACAGGGAAACTCTGGAAACACCATATATTTT.

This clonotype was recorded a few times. CDR3 bases: TGTGCCAGCAGCCAAGGTCTAGGGCGGCCTCATGAGCAGTTCTTC. Amino acid sequence: CASSQGLGRPHEQFF. The chain carries TRBV4-2 and TRBJ2-1; D gene unclear. The V gene lost 1 base and the J gene lost 8 bases, with 15 bases spanning the gap. This CDR3 has 15 amino acids. Germline values: CDR1 LGHNA, CDR2 YNFKEQ.

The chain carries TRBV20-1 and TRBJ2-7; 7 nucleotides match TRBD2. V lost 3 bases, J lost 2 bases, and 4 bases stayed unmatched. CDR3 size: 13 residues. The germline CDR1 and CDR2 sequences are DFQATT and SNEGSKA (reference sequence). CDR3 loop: CSARPTSTYEQYF. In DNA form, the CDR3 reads TGCAGTGCTAGGCCGACTAGCACCTACGAGCAGTACTTC.

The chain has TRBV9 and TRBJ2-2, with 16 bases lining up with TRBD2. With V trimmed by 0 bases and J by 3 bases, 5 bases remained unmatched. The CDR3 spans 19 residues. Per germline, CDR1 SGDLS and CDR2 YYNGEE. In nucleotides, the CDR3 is TGTGCCAGCAGCGTAGAAGGGACTAGCGGGAGGGCCGACACCGGGGAGCTGTTTTTT. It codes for CASSVEGTSGRADTGELFF.

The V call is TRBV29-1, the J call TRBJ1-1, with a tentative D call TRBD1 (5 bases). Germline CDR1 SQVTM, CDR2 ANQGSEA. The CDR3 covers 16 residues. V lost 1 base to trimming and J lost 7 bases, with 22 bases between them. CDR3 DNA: TGCAGCGTTGAAGGGGGTCGGGGGGTAGGGCTTAATGAAGCTTTCTTT. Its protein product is CSVEGGRGVGLNEAFF.

CDR3 sequence reads: CSVEGTSGSVYEQFF. The CDR3, as DNA: TGCAGCGTTGAGGGGACTAGCGGGAGTGTGTATGAGCAGTTCTTC. This rearrangement joins TRBV29-1 to TRBJ2-1, with 14 bases aligning to TRBD2. The CDR3 sequence is 15 residues long. The V gene end was trimmed by 3 bases and the J gene end by 8 bases; junction bases not matched to a gene: 6. Germline CDR1 and CDR2: SQVTM and ANQGSEA.

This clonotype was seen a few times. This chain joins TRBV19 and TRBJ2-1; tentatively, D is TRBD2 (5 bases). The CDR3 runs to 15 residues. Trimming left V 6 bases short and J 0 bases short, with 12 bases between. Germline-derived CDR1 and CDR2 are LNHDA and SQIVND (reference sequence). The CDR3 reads CASSKKADSYNEQFF. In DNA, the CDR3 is TGTGCCAGTAGCAAAAAAGCGGACTCCTACAATGAGCAGTTCTTC.

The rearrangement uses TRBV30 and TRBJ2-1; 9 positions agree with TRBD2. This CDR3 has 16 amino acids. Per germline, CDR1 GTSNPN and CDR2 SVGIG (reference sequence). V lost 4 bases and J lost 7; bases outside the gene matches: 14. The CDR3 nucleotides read TGTGCCTGGACCCCTCCCTTGAGCGGGGGGCCAAATGAGCAGTTCTTC. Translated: CAWTPPLSGGPNEQFF. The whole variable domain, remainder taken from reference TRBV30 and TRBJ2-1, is SQTIHQWPATLVQPVGSPLSLECTVEGTSNPNLYWYRQAAGRGLQLLFYSVGIGQISSEVPQNLSASRPQDRQFILSSKKLLLSDSGFYLCAWTPPLSGGPNEQFFGPGTRLTVL.

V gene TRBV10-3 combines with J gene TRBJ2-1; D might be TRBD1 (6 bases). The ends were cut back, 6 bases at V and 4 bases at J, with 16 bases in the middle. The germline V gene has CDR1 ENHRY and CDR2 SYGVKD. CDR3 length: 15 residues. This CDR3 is CAISKVGTQYNEQFF. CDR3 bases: TGTGCCATCAGCAAGGTAGGGACACAATACAATGAGCAGTTCTTC.

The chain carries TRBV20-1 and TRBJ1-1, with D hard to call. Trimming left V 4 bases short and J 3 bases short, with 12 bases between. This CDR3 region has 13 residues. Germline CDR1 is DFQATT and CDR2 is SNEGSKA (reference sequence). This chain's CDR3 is CSAKKMGDTEAFF. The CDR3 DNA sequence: TGCAGTGCTAAAAAAATGGGAGACACTGAAGCTTTCTTT.

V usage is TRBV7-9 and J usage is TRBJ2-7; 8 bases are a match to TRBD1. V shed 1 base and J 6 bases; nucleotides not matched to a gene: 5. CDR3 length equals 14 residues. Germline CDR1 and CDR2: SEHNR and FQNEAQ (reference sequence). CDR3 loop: CASSLDRGTGEQYF. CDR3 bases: TGTGCCAGCAGCTTAGACAGGGGGACAGGCGAGCAGTACTTC.

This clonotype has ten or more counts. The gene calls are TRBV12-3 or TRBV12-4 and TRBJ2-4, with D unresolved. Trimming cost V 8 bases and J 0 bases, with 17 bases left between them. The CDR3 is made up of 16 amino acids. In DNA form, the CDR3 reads TGTGCCAGCCTCCCCAATGAGGCTCTAGCCAAAAACATTCAGTACTTC. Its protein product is CASLPNEALAKNIQYF.

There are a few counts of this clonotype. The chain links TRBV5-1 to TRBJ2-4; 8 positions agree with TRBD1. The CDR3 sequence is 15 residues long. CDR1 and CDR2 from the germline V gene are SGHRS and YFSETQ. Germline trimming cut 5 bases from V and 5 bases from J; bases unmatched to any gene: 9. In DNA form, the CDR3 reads TGCGCCAGCAGATTGAGTCCGGGACAGGAAAACATTCAGTACTTC. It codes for CASRLSPGQENIQYF.